A selection of T cell receptor beta chains follows, all from one sample in a study of blood T cell repertoires in COVID-19. Only in-frame clones appear in the TCRdb table, and some are missing; sequencing was by immunoSEQ multiplex PCR. The sample has 98,000 or so clones; about 80% are singletons. Sequencing used peripheral blood. These receptors were collected from a woman in her 70s with acute or convalescent COVID-19. The CDR3 runs from the conserved cysteine through the conserved F or W. D genes are given only for firm matches. A clone size is listed for some rows: how often the clone was seen (once, few, many), or a class if it is expanded.

TRBJ2-5 TRBV13 TRBD2 NA CASSLPPARGGRETQYF TGTGCCAGCAGCTTACCGCCTGCCCGGGGGGGCCGCGAGACCCAGTACTTC
TRBJ1-5 TRBV28 NA NA CASNPDRDSNQPQHF TGTGCCAGCAACCCTGACAGAGATAGCAATCAGCCCCAGCATTTT
TRBJ2-1 TRBV5-4 TRBD2 NA CASSPTARLAGYNEQFF TGTGCCAGCAGTCCCACCGCCAGGCTAGCGGGGTACAATGAGCAGTTCTTC
TRBJ1-1 TRBV28 TRBD1 NA CASSLQGDREAFF TGTGCCAGCAGTTTACAAGGGGACAGGGAAGCTTTCTTT
TRBJ1-3 TRBV9 NA NA CASSAVDGRNSGNTIYF TGTGCCAGCAGCGCTGTGGATGGGCGAAACTCTGGAAACACCATATATTTT
TRBJ2-3 TRBV10-1 NA NA CASSDPYSGSTDTQYF TGCGCCAGCAGTGACCCGTATAGCGGTAGCACAGATACGCAGTATTTT
TRBJ1-2 TRBV6-5 TRBD1 NA CASRADRASSYTF TGTGCCAGCAGAGCAGACAGGGCTTCGAGCTACACCTTC
TRBJ2-5 TRBV9 NA NA CASSPTLDSQETQYF TGTGCCAGCAGCCCCACCTTGGACAGCCAAGAGACCCAGTACTTC
TRBJ1-5 TRBV20-1 NA NA CSASREVSNQPQHF TGCAGTGCTAGTAGGGAGGTGAGCAATCAGCCCCAGCATTTT
TRBJ1-5 TRBV29-1 TRBD1 NA CSVGGTGVNQPQHF TGCAGCGTCGGCGGGACAGGGGTCAATCAGCCCCAGCATTTT
TRBJ1-1 TRBV18 NA NA CASSGIGGTEAFF TGTGCCAGCTCCGGTATAGGAGGGACTGAAGCTTTCTTT
TRBJ1-4 TRBV28 NA NA CASSPQRGLRREKLFF TGTGCCAGCAGCCCCCAGCGGGGCCTCCGTCGGGAAAAACTGTTTTTT
TRBJ1-2 TRBV18 TRBD1 NA CASSPWDRGNYGYTF TGTGCCAGCTCACCTTGGGACAGGGGGAACTATGGCTACACCTTC
TRBJ1-2 TRBV5-5 NA NA CASSPSSYGYTF TGTGCCAGCAGCCCAAGTAGCTATGGCTACACCTTC
TRBJ1-1 TRBV7-7 NA NA CASSPIEGGEAFF TGTGCTAGCAGCCCTATAGAGGGGGGGGAAGCTTTCTTT
TRBJ2-3 TRBV7-6 TRBD2 NA CASSPRLAGGPDTQYF TGTGCCAGCAGCCCTCGACTAGCGGGAGGGCCAGATACGCAGTATTTT
TRBJ1-2 TRBV5-1 TRBD1 NA CASSPQGAGYTF TGCGCCAGCAGCCCACAGGGGGCTGGCTACACCTTC
TRBJ1-3 TRBV6-6 NA once CASRAGGSGNTIYF TGTGCCAGCAGAGCTGGGGGCTCGGGAAACACCATATATTTT
TRBJ1-5 TRBV19 TRBD1 NA CASSDRGIEPQHF TGTGCCAGTTCAGACAGGGGTATTGAGCCCCAGCATTTT
TRBJ2-5 TRBV10-2 NA NA CASGAKGETQYF TGCGCCAGCGGGGCTAAGGGGGAGACCCAGTACTTC
TRBJ1-2 TRBV28 TRBD1 once CASSLDREYGYTF TGTGCCAGCAGTTTGGACAGGGAATATGGCTACACCTTC
TRBJ2-2 TRBV5-6 TRBD1 NA CASSVDRTGELFF TGTGCCAGCAGCGTGGACAGGACCGGGGAGCTGTTTTTT
TRBJ2-5 TRBV27 TRBD2 NA CASSFSGRRRGQETQYF TGTGCCAGCAGTTTTAGCGGGAGGAGGAGGGGCCAAGAGACCCAGTACTTC
TRBJ1-5 TRBV6-1 NA NA CASSVTGNQPQHF TGTGCCAGCAGTGTAACAGGGAATCAGCCCCAGCATTTT
TRBJ1-1 TRBV18 NA NA CASSPDRNEAFF TGTGCCAGCTCACCGGACAGAAATGAAGCTTTCTTT
TRBJ1-2 TRBV7-8 NA NA CASSLARAGVSYGYTF TGTGCCAGCAGCTTAGCGCGGGCAGGGGTCTCCTATGGCTACACCTTC
TRBJ2-1 TRBV6-1 NA NA CASSEVMAGDRNEQFF TGTGCCAGCAGTGAAGTCATGGCCGGGGATCGCAATGAGCAGTTCTTC
TRBJ1-1 TRBV7-2 NA NA CASSLDRMNTEAFF TGTGCCAGCAGCTTAGACAGGATGAACACTGAAGCTTTCTTT
TRBJ1-1 TRBV7-8 TRBD1 NA CASKDRGQFSNTEAFF TGTGCCAGCAAGGACAGGGGACAATTTTCGAACACTGAAGCTTTCTTT
TRBJ2-1 TRBV4-1 NA NA CASSPYGRTNEQFF TGCGCCAGCAGCCCCTACGGGAGAACCAATGAGCAGTTCTTC
TRBJ2-1 TRBV5-1 NA once CASSFSQFNEQFF TGCGCCAGCAGCTTTTCACAGTTCAATGAGCAGTTCTTC
TRBJ1-3 TRBV6-6 NA NA CASTSDNGNTIYF TGTGCCAGCACCTCGGACAATGGAAACACCATATATTTT
TRBJ1-1 TRBV5-1 NA NA CASSLAVERTEAFF TGCGCCAGCAGCTTGGCCGTAGAACGCACTGAAGCTTTCTTT
TRBJ1-1 TRBV10-2 NA NA CASIKGLMNTEAFF TGCGCCAGCATAAAGGGACTGATGAACACTGAAGCTTTCTTT
TRBJ1-2 TRBV2 NA NA CASSYAQGSYGYTF TGTGCCAGCAGCTATGCGCAGGGATCCTATGGCTACACCTTC
TRBJ2-2 TRBV28 NA NA CASSRDSIYTGELFF TGTGCCAGCAGCCGCGACTCGATCTACACCGGGGAGCTGTTTTTT
TRBJ2-1 TRBV4-3 TRBD1 NA CASSQVRGTGTNEQFF TGCGCCAGCAGCCAAGTGCGAGGGACAGGGACCAATGAGCAGTTCTTC
TRBJ2-7 TRBV11-3 TRBD1 NA CASSTGQGHEQYF TGTGCCAGCAGCACCGGACAGGGACACGAGCAGTACTTC
TRBJ1-1 TRBV28 NA NA CATITAGYMNTEAFF TGTGCCACCATCACCGCGGGGTACATGAACACTGAAGCTTTCTTT
TRBJ2-7 TRBV4-1 TRBD1 NA CASSPIGTDEQYF TGCGCCAGCAGCCCCATCGGGACAGACGAGCAGTACTTC
TRBJ1-5 TRBV9 NA NA CASSPLGGSNQPQHF TGTGCCAGCAGCCCCCTTGGGGGGAGCAATCAGCCCCAGCATTTT
TRBJ1-5 TRBV4-1 NA NA CASSQSHGNQPQHF TGCGCCAGCAGCCAGAGTCACGGGAATCAGCCCCAGCATTTT
TRBJ2-7 TRBV29-1 TRBD1 NA CSAEGQGAGEQYF TGCAGCGCCGAGGGACAGGGGGCAGGTGAGCAGTACTTC
TRBJ2-5 TRBV6-5 NA NA CASSLTGYRETQYF TGTGCCAGCAGTCTAACAGGGTATCGGGAGACCCAGTACTTC
TRBJ2-7 TRBV18 NA NA CASSGGHATVYEQYF TGTGCCAGCTCAGGGGGACATGCGACTGTCTACGAGCAGTACTTC
TRBJ2-4 TRBV5-6 NA NA CASNRRWGKNIQYF TGTGCCAGCAACCGGAGGTGGGGCAAAAACATTCAGTACTTC
TRBJ2-5 TRBV10-1 NA NA CASSEQGRETQYF TGCGCCAGCAGTGAACAGGGCCGAGAGACCCAGTACTTC
TRBJ1-1 TRBV11-2 TRBD1 few CASSHLRQGRTEAFF TGTGCCAGCAGCCACCTAAGACAGGGAAGGACTGAAGCTTTCTTT
TRBJ1-5 TRBV7-9 TRBD1 NA CASSDGTGGDHQPQHF TGTGCCAGCAGCGATGGGACAGGGGGCGACCATCAGCCCCAGCATTTT
TRBJ2-1 TRBV10-1 TRBD2 NA CASSPGTSGYNEQFF TGCGCCAGCAGTCCCGGGACTAGCGGGTACAATGAGCAGTTCTTC
TRBJ2-5 TRBV7-2 TRBD1 once CASSPDRWQGTQYF TGTGCCAGCAGCCCGGACAGGTGGCAGGGGACCCAGTACTTC
TRBJ2-7 TRBV6-5 NA NA CASSSPRTATYEQYF TGTGCCAGCAGTTCCCCCCGGACAGCGACCTACGAGCAGTACTTC
TRBJ2-5 TRBV18 NA few CASSPGTGEETQYF TGTGCCAGCTCACCCGGGACGGGAGAAGAGACCCAGTACTTC
TRBJ1-1 TRBV6-5 TRBD1 NA CASRRTGNTEAFF TGTGCCAGCAGGAGGACAGGGAACACTGAAGCTTTCTTT
TRBJ1-1 TRBV19 NA NA CASILREAEAFF TGTGCCAGTATCCTCCGGGAGGCTGAAGCTTTCTTT
TRBJ2-5 TRBV10-3 TRBD2 NA CAISGLAGKQETQYF TGTGCCATCAGTGGCCTAGCGGGGAAACAAGAGACCCAGTACTTC
TRBJ2-7 TRBV5-4 TRBD2 NA CASSQGTSGRAIEQYF TGTGCCAGCAGCCAAGGGACTAGCGGGAGGGCCATCGAGCAGTACTTC
TRBJ2-3 TRBV2 TRBD2 NA CASLAGGGTDTQYF TGTGCCAGTTTAGCGGGAGGGGGTACAGATACGCAGTATTTT